This is a list of T cell receptor beta chains from one sample in a study of blood T cell repertoires in COVID-19. The data were produced by immunoSEQ multiplex PCR, yet TCRdb's version contains in-frame clones alone and is incomplete. The sample yields some 220,000 clones, 85% seen once. Sequenced sample: peripheral blood. The receptors were gathered from a man between 50 and 59 years old who had recovered from COVID-19. The CDR3 runs from the conserved cysteine through the conserved F or W.

CDR3	V	J
CASSYYRQGQQYF	TRBV27	TRBJ2-7
CASSPRGGMNTEAFF	TRBV18	TRBJ1-1
CASSLAAGSGELFF	TRBV5-1	TRBJ2-2
CASSRQTSGNQETQYF	TRBV2	TRBJ2-5
CASSEDRYRSYEQYF	TRBV6-1	TRBJ2-7
CASSRLADTQYF	TRBV28	TRBJ2-3
CASSFWTGGNTEAFF	TRBV5-1	TRBJ1-1
CASSLDRGDTQYF	TRBV12-3/TRBV12-4	TRBJ2-3
CASSQAGTGAYEQYF	TRBV3-1/TRBV3-2	TRBJ2-7
CASSTPRDRADEQYF	TRBV7-2	TRBJ2-7
CASSLAPGAGSPLHF	TRBV5-5	TRBJ1-6
CASVRSGGSYNEQFF	TRBV6-5	TRBJ2-1
CASSKSAGTSGNF	TRBV27	TRBJ2-3
CASSLQGPGANVLTF	TRBV27	TRBJ2-6
CATAGDYNEQFF	TRBV10-3	TRBJ2-1
CASSPIAGGNYEQYF	TRBV27	TRBJ2-7
CASSLSHREANYGYTF	TRBV7-2	TRBJ1-2
CASRVSPSSYNEQFF	TRBV5-1	TRBJ2-1
CASSKKMDRADYGYTF	TRBV21-1	TRBJ1-2
CASSPAQGGNYGYTF	TRBV18	TRBJ1-2
CASSKRRGSEQYF	TRBV21-1	TRBJ2-7
CASSVAGQATYEQYF	TRBV19	TRBJ2-7
CASSLEPGATGELFF	TRBV5-1	TRBJ2-2
CASRGQAVSYEQYF	TRBV11-2	TRBJ2-7
CASSSLGAGGPYEQYF	TRBV28	TRBJ2-7
CASSYRGLAPIRDYEQYF	TRBV6-2/TRBV6-3	TRBJ2-7
CASSELQGADTQYF	TRBV2	TRBJ2-3
CASSLEGQGAWETQYF	TRBV5-4	TRBJ2-5
CAISGEGVWINEQFF	TRBV10-3	TRBJ2-1
CASSPTGGYGNEQFF	TRBV2	TRBJ2-1
CASSFGLAGGTDTQYF	TRBV5-5	TRBJ2-3
CASSETSGRAGTQYF	TRBV28	TRBJ2-3
CASSHRGGKNTEAFF	TRBV6-5	TRBJ1-1
CAWSAPGRVSPLHF	TRBV30	TRBJ1-6
CASSRNGTPRGAFF	TRBV28	TRBJ2-1
CASSVGGGGNTIYF	TRBV9	TRBJ1-3
CASSWDRGLLAFF	TRBV6-1	TRBJ1-1
CASSRQGLSYEQYF	TRBV19	TRBJ2-7
CASSSMGGVTEAFF	TRBV7-6	TRBJ1-1
CAWSRGGGLSEQYF	TRBV30	TRBJ2-7
CASSEAGGSTDTQYF	TRBV6-4	TRBJ2-3
CASSEISGNTIYF	TRBV5-4	TRBJ1-3
CASSFQPHATGAQPQHF	TRBV7-2	TRBJ1-5
CASSPRANYGYTF	TRBV12-3/TRBV12-4	TRBJ1-2
CASRGPTGDTEAFF	TRBV6-5	TRBJ1-1